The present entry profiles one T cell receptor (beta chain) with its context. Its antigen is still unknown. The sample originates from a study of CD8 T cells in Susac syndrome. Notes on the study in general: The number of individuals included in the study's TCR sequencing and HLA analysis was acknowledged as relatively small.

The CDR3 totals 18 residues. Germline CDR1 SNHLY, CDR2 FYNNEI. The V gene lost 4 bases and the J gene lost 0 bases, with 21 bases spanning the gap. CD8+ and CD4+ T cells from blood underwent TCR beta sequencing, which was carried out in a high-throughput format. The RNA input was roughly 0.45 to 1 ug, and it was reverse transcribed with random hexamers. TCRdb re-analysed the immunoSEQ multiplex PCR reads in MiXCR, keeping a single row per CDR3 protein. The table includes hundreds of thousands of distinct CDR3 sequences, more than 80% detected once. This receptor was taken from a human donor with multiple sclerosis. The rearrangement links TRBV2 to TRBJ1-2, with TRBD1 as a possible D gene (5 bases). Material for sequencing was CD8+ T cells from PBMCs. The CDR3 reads CASSGSIGAEGANYGYTF. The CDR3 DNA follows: TGTGCCAGCAGTGGGAGTATAGGGGCTGAGGGAGCTAACTATGGCTACACCTTC.